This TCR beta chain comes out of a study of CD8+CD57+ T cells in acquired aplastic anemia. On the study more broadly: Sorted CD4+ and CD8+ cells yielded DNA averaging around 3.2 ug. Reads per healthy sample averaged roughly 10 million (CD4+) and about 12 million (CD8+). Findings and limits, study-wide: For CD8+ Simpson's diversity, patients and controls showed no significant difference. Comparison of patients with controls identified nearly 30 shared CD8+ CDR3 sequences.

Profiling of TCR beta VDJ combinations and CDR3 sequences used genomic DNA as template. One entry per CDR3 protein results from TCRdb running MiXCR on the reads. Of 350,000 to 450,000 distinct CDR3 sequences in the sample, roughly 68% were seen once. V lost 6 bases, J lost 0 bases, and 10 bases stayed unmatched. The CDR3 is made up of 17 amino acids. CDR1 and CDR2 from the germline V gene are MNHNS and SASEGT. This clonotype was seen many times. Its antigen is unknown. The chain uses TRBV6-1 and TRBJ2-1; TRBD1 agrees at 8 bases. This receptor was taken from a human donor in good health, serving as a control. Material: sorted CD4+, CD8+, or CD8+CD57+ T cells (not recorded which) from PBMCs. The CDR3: CASRGQGGANSYNEQFF. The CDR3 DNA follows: TGTGCCAGCAGAGGACAGGGTGGAGCCAACTCCTACAATGAGCAGTTCTTC.